This TCR beta chain was recorded in a study of shared clonotypes between healthy human individuals. For this clone: The antigen remains unidentified.

The CDR3 spans 15 residues. With V trimmed by 2 bases and J by 7 bases, 3 bases remained unmatched. Germline V gene data show CDR1 as SGHTA and CDR2 as FQGTGA. The study's findings and limits: Investigators collected only blood, and repertoires in tissues likely differ.

Every contributor of samples was a Caucasian grown-up residing in Nashville, Tennessee. With unsorted samples, genomic DNA was obtained from 90 million to 95 million PBMCs. TCRdb's table, derived via immunoSEQ multiplex PCR, lists solely in-frame clones and lacks some. The sample lists under 600,000 clones; roughly four fifths were seen once. Sequencing was performed on PBMCs. The chain has TRBV7-3 and TRBJ2-1; 12 bases map to TRBD2. This TCR was sampled from a woman aged 40 to 55 in good health. Some clones in this sample may be carry-over from other donors' samples. The CDR3 DNA reads TGTGCCAGCAGCTTAGGACTAGCGGGAAAAAATGAGCAGTTCTTC. This codes for CASSLGLAGKNEQFF.